This T cell receptor (beta chain) was recovered during a study of blood T cell repertoires in COVID-19. As for the study in general: Acute-phase and convalescent COVID-19 samples originated in the United States, Italy and Spain. PBMCs, B-cell-depleted T cells, or T cells were the source of the cDNA or gDNA that made up the material.

Per the original data handling: The authors estimated nucleated cell counts from reference gene primer amplification. The table came from immunoSEQ multiplex PCR; TCRdb's copy has only in-frame clones and leaves some out. V and J calls and clone size are copied from that table; D and trimming were computed from the DNA. Among roughly 320,000 clones listed, 70% to 90% were seen once. CDR1 and CDR2 (germline): MNHNS, SASEGT. This CDR3 has 14 residues. V was trimmed by 1 base and J by 0 bases, leaving 7 bases between them. The J gene is TRBJ2-7, the V gene TRBV6-1; D is undetermined. Sequences were obtained from peripheral blood. The sequence derives from a human donor in a cohort sampled during active COVID-19. The CDR3 spells CASSEERLSYEQYF. CDR3 coding DNA: TGTGCCAGCAGTGAAGAGAGGCTCTCCTACGAGCAGTACTTC.